This TCR beta chain was found in a study of blood T cell repertoires in COVID-19. Method: immunoSEQ multiplex PCR; TCRdb's copy keeps in-frame clones and lacks some. Among about 98,000 clones listed, more than 75% were seen once. V lost 0 bases, J lost 7 bases, and 5 bases stayed unmatched. The CDR3 consists of 16 residues. Germline assignment: CDR1 MNHEY and CDR2 SVGAGI. Material for sequencing was peripheral blood. The receptor was derived from a man aged 60 to 69 with active or convalescent COVID-19. This chain uses TRBV6-5 with TRBJ2-7; 14 bases align to TRBD2. This CDR3 is CASSYSGLAGAGEQYF. The CDR3 DNA follows: TGTGCCAGCAGTTACTCGGGACTAGCGGGAGCAGGGGAGCAGTACTTC.